This T cell receptor beta chain was identified during a study of T cells in localized non-small cell lung cancer. V was pared by 4 bases and J by 6 bases, with 14 bases of the junction left unmatched. Germline CDR1 reads SGHNT; CDR2 reads YYREEE (reference sequence). This CDR3 region has 16 residues. Study outcomes and limitations: Longer overall survival was linked to higher blood T cell density. Within adjacent lung there appeared a median approximately 59 of the top 100 tumor clones. In uninvolved adjacent lung, T cell clonality reached its highest value, exceeding tumor.

TCRdb keeps only in-frame clones here, not all; method: immunoSEQ multiplex PCR. The sample has 53,000 or so clones, 90% to 95% seen once; the top ten hold about 20%. This clone was recorded once. Its antigen is as yet unknown. This TCR derives from a man aged 40-75 years with stage I lung adenocarcinoma. V and J are TRBV5-4 and TRBJ2-5, with 8 positions matching TRBD2. The source was peripheral blood, collected before any cancer treatment. CDR3 amino acids: CASSAPEREKGKTQYF. In DNA, the CDR3 is TGTGCCAGCAGCGCCCCTGAGCGGGAGAAGGGAAAGACCCAGTACTTC.